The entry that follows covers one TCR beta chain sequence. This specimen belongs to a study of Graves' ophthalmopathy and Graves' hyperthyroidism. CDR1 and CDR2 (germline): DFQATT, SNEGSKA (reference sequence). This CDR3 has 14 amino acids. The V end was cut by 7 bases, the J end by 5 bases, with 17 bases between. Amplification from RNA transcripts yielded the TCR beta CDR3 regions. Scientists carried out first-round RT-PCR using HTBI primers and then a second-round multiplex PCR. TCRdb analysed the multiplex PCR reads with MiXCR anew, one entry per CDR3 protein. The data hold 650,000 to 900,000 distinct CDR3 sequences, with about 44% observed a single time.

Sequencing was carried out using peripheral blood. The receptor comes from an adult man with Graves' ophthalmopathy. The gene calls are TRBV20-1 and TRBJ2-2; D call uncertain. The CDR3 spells CSVHQQPGTGELFF. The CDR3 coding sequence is TGCAGTGTCCACCAGCAGCCAGGAACCGGGGAGCTGTTTTTT.